The rows below give T cell receptor beta chains drawn from one sample of a study of CD8+ T cells in alopecia areata. Sequenced by immunoSEQ multiplex PCR; TCRdb stores in-frame clones only, minus some. In the table there are some 130,000 clones, 45% to 65% of which are singletons. Sequences were derived from CD8+ T cells sorted from blood, sampled at week 4, from a patient treated with tofacitinib. The receptor source for this set is a human donor with alopecia areata. CDR3s include the opening cysteine and the closing phenylalanine or tryptophan. Each record gives: J gene, V gene, D gene, clone size, CDR3 DNA, CDR3 protein. D genes are given only for firm matches. Clone size, where shown, is once, few, many, or a class for clones that have expanded.

TRBJ2-1,TRBV6-6,-,few,TGTGCCAGCAGTATAGACTATGAGCAGTTCTTC,CASSIDYEQFF
TRBJ2-7,TRBV7-2,TRBD2,-,TGTGCCAGCAGCTTAGCAGGACTAGCGGGGACCCCGGGCGAGCAGTACTTC,CASSLAGLAGTPGEQYF
TRBJ2-7,TRBV4-1,-,few,TGCGCCAGCAGCCAAGACGGGGTCAGGAGCTACGAGCAGTACTTC,CASSQDGVRSYEQYF
TRBJ2-3,TRBV6-4,-,few,TGTGCCAGCAGTTACGGGCAACTAGCATACACAGATACGCAGTATTTT,CASSYGQLAYTDTQYF
TRBJ1-5,TRBV4-1,TRBD1,-,TGCGCCAGCAGCCCAGCCGACAGGGATGGTCAGCCCCAGCATTTT,CASSPADRDGQPQHF
TRBJ2-5,TRBV6-1,-,-,TGTGCCAGCAGGGCCAGGACCCCGGGGACCCAGTACTTC,CASRARTPGTQYF
TRBJ2-1,TRBV27,-,-,TGTGCCAGCAGTCCGTTCGTAGGGAACAATGAGCAGTTCTTC,CASSPFVGNNEQFF
TRBJ2-2,TRBV27,-,-,TGTGCCAGCAGTTTATCCAGGTCAGACACCGGGGAGCTGTTTTTT,CASSLSRSDTGELFF
TRBJ2-1,TRBV27,TRBD2,few,TGTGCCAGCAGTTTAATCTTAGCGGGGGGGAGTAATGAGCAGTTCTTC,CASSLILAGGSNEQFF
TRBJ1-5,TRBV27,-,-,TGTGCCAGCTCAGGGATTGGGCAGCCCCAGCATTTT,CASSGIGQPQHF
TRBJ1-2,TRBV5-6,-,-,TGTGCCAGCAACCCCACGCGGGGGACCCTGCTGGGCTACACCTTC,CASNPTRGTLLGYTF
TRBJ1-6,TRBV10-3,-,-,TGTGCCATCACGGCTCAAGGGGATAATTCACCCCTCCACTTT,CAITAQGDNSPLHF
TRBJ2-1,TRBV5-4,TRBD2,-,TGTGCCAGCAGAATTGGGGGGGAAGCCTACAATGAGCAGTTCTTC,CASRIGGEAYNEQFF
TRBJ2-3,TRBV10-3,TRBD2,-,TGTGCCATCAGTGAGTCGTCGTCTAGCGGTAGCACAGATACGCAGTATTTT,CAISESSSSGSTDTQYF
TRBJ2-3,TRBV6-5,-,-,TGTGCCAGCAGTTACCAAGGTGATAGCACAGATACGCAGTATTTT,CASSYQGDSTDTQYF
TRBJ1-1,TRBV6-6,-,few,TGTGCCAGCAGTTATTACACTGAAGCTTTCTTT,CASSYYTEAFF